This T cell receptor (beta chain) emerged from a study of cytomegalovirus exposure and HLA in healthy donors. The primer mix had 60 Vbeta and 13 Jbeta primers. Data came from immunoSEQ multiplex PCR; TCRdb stores just in-frame clones and leaves some out. The sample has 65,000 or so clones, roughly 77% seen once. CDR3 length: 13 residues. V was shortened by 1 base and J by 3 bases, with 7 bases between the two germline ends. Germline loops: CDR1 SGHRS, CDR2 YFSETQ. This clone was detected once. This chain connects TRBV5-1 to TRBJ1-1; D gene ambiguous. The clonotype comes from a middle-aged woman in good health and CMV-seropositive. The sample comprised PBMCs. In DNA, the CDR3 is TGCGCCAGCAGCTTGTCCCAGGACACTGAAGCTTTCTTT. Translating it yields CASSLSQDTEAFF.